This T cell receptor beta chain stems from a study of cytomegalovirus exposure and HLA in healthy donors. Study-wide results and caveats: The productive fraction for most TCR beta V segments was about 87% or about 30% in an earlier analysis. With later analysis, a missense DCLRE1C variant became linked to TCR beta V- and J-gene trimming. In a later analysis, parvovirus B19, influenza, CMV and Epstein-Barr virus appeared linked to several top co-occurrence clusters. Investigators reported approximately 150 TCR beta chains as tied to cytomegalovirus.

Primers: 60 Vbeta forward and 13 Jbeta reverse. Profiled with immunoSEQ multiplex PCR; TCRdb holds only in-frame clones, not every one. The repertoire consists of about 200,000 clones, with around 82% occurring once and the leading ten covering about 2.7%. Notes on this clone: What it binds is not known.

In germline, CDR1 is MNHEY, CDR2 SMNVEV (reference sequence). Trimming stripped 2 bases from V and 1 base from J, with 14 bases between. This CDR3 is built from 16 residues. The chain uses TRBV27 and TRBJ2-5; the D gene is possibly TRBD2 (5 bases). The sequencing input was PBMCs. This receptor was obtained from a woman between 25 and 40 years old in good health and CMV-seronegative. This chain's CDR3 is CASSLPPSDFQETQYF. The CDR3 coding sequence is TGTGCCAGCAGTTTACCCCCTTCGGACTTCCAAGAGACCCAGTACTTC.